The rows below give T cell receptor beta chains drawn from one sample of a study of shared clonotypes between healthy human individuals. Assay: immunoSEQ multiplex PCR; the TCRdb copy retains only in-frame clones and omits some. The profile shows millions of clones, 95% of them singletons. Sequencing was carried out using naive CD4+ T cells sorted from blood. The receptor source for this set is a man between 18 and 35 years old in good health. Both conserved end residues are part of each CDR3. A D gene is named only where the DNA matches it firmly.

NA,TRBV7-2,TRBJ2-7,CASSPRELARFYEQYF,TGTGCCAGCAGCCCGAGGGAGCTAGCTCGATTCTACGAGCAGTACTTC
TRBD1,TRBV19,TRBJ1-1,CASSERQGASTEAFF,TGTGCCAGTAGTGAGCGACAGGGGGCTAGCACTGAAGCTTTCTTT
NA,TRBV5-5,TRBJ1-3,CASSYAGSSYLSGNTIYF,TGTGCCAGCAGCTATGCCGGGTCCTCCTATCTCTCTGGAAACACCATATATTTT
NA,TRBV6-5,TRBJ1-6,CASSYRESYNSPLHF,TGTGCCAGCAGTTACAGGGAATCCTATAATTCACCCCTCCACTTT
NA,TRBV5-8,TRBJ2-7,CASSFSRGAYEQYF,TGTGCCAGCAGCTTTAGCAGAGGGGCCTACGAGCAGTACTTC
NA,TRBV5-1,TRBJ2-7,CASSLDQGNYEQYF,TGCGCCAGCAGCTTGGATCAGGGGAACTACGAGCAGTACTTC
NA,TRBV20-1,TRBJ1-4,CSAGFDEKLFF,TGCAGTGCGGGGTTTGATGAAAAACTGTTTTTT
NA,TRBV30,TRBJ1-2,CAWRGSWARYTF,TGTGCCTGGAGAGGATCGTGGGCGCGGTACACCTTC
TRBD2,TRBV6-1,TRBJ2-1,CATRLALFPYNEQFF,TGTGCCACCAGACTAGCGCTCTTTCCCTACAATGAGCAGTTCTTC
TRBD1,TRBV19,TRBJ1-5,CASQRGQGVGQPQHF,TGTGCCAGTCAAAGGGGACAGGGGGTAGGACAGCCCCAGCATTTT
NA,TRBV7-2,TRBJ1-2,CASSLEAGNYGYTF,TGTGCCAGCAGCTTAGAGGCGGGTAACTATGGCTACACCTTC